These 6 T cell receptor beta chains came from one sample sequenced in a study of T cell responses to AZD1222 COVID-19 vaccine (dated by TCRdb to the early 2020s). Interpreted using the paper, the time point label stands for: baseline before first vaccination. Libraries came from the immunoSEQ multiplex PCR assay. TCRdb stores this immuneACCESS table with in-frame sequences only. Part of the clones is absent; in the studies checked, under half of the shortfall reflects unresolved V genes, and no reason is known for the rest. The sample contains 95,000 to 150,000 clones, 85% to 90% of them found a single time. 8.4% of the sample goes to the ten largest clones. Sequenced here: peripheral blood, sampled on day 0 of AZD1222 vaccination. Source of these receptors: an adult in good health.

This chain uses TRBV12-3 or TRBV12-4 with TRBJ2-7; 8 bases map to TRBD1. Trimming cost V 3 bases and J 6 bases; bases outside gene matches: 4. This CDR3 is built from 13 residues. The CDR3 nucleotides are TGTGCCAGCAGTTTGACAGGGGATACCGAGCAGTACTTC. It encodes CASSLTGDTEQYF.

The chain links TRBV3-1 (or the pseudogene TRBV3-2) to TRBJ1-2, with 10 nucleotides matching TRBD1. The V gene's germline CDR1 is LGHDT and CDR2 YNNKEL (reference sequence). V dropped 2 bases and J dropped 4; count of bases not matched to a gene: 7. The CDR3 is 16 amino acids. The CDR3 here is CASSQPARTGGYGYTF. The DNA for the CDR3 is TGTGCCAGCAGCCAACCCGCCAGGACAGGGGGCTATGGCTACACCTTC.

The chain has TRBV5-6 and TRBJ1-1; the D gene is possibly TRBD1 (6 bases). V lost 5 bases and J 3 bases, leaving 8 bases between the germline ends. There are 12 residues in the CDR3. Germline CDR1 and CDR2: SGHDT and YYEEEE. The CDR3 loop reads CASRGTHTEAFF. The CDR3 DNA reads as TGTGCCAGCAGGGGGACACACACTGAAGCTTTCTTT. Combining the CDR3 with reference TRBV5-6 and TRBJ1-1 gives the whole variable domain DAGVTQSPTHLIKTRGQQVTLRCSPKSGHDTVSWYQQALGQGPQFIFQYYEEEERQRGNFPDRFSGHQFPNYSSELNVNALLLGDSALYLCASRGTHTEAFFGQGTRLTVV.

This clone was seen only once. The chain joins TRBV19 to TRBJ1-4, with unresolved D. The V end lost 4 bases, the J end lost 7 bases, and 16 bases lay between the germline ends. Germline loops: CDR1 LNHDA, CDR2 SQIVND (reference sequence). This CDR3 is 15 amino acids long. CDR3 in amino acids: CASSKSSPRREKLFF. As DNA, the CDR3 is TGTGCCAGTAGTAAGTCATCCCCCCGGCGTGAAAAACTGTTTTTT.

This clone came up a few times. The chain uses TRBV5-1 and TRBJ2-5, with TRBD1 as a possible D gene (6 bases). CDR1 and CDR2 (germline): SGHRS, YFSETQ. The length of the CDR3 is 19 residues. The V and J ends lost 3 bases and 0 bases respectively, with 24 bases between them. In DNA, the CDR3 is TGCGCCAGCAGCTCCGAATGGGACACCTTAGAACAGTACCAAGAGACCCAGTACTTC. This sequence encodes CASSSEWDTLEQYQETQYF.

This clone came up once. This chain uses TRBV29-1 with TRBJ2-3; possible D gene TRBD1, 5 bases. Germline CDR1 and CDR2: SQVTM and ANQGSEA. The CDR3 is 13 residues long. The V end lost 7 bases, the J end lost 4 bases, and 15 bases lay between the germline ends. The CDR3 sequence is CSAPQGGPDTQYF. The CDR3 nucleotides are TGCAGCGCACCTCAGGGTGGTCCAGATACGCAGTATTTT.